The source of this T cell receptor beta chain is a study of blood T cell repertoires in COVID-19. This CDR3 region has 15 residues. The J segment lost 7 bases and the V segment lost 3 bases, leaving 8 bases of the junction unmatched. Looked up from germline, CDR1 is MGHRA and CDR2 is YSYEKL. Source study methods: Counts of nucleated cells, estimated from reference gene primer amplification, were obtained. Generated by immunoSEQ multiplex PCR, the TCRdb table keeps only in-frame clones and is missing some. V, J and clone size are those of that table, while D and trimming were read from the DNA. The sample records some 65,000 clones, 75% to 90% being singletons. Seattle patients were enrolled during active infection and followed longitudinally.

The specimen was peripheral blood. The rearrangement joins TRBV4-1 to TRBJ1-1; TRBD1 agrees at 10 bases. This TCR came from a middle-aged man with COVID-19, enrolled during active disease. CDR3 in amino acids: CASSQRDRGRGEAFF. DNA of the CDR3: TGCGCCAGCAGCCAGCGGGACAGGGGAAGAGGTGAAGCTTTCTTT.